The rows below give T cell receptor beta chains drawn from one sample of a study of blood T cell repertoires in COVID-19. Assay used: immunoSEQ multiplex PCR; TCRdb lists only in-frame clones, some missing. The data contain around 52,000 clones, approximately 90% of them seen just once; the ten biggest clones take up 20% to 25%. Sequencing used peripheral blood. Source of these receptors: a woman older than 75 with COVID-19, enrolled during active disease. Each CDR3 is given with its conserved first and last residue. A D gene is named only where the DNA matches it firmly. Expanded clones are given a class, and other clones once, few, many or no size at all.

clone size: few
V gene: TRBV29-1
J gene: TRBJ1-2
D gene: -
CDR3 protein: CSVDTVNYGYTF
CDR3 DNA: TGCAGCGTTGATACAGTTAACTATGGCTACACCTTC

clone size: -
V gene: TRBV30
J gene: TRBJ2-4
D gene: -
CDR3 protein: CAWSVLLRRGSKNIQYF
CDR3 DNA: TGTGCCTGGAGTGTACTATTGCGGAGAGGGTCCAAAAACATTCAGTACTTC

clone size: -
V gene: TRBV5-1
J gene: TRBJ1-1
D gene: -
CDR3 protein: CASSPDSFTSAFF
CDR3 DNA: TGCGCCAGCAGCCCCGACAGTTTCACATCGGCTTTCTTT

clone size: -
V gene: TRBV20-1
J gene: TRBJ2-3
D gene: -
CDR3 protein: CSASMLATDTQYF
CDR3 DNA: TGCAGTGCTAGTATGCTAGCCACAGATACGCAGTATTTT

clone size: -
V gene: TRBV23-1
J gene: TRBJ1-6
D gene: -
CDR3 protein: CASSHGLEVLGRNSPLHF
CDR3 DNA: TGCGCCAGCAGTCATGGGTTGGAGGTGCTGGGGAGGAATTCACCCCTCCACTTT

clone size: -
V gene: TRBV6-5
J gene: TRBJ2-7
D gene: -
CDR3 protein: CASRYSGRPYEQYF
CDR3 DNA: TGTGCCAGCAGGTACAGCGGAAGGCCATACGAGCAGTACTTC

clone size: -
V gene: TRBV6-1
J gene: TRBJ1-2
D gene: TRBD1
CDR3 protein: CASSEGDRGGGYYGYTF
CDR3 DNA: TGTGCCAGCAGTGAAGGGGACAGGGGGGGAGGATACTATGGCTACACCTTC

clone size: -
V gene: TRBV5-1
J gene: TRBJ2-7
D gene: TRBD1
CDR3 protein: CASSLGGTASYEQYF
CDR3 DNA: TGCGCCAGCAGCTTGGGGGGGACAGCCTCCTACGAGCAGTACTTC

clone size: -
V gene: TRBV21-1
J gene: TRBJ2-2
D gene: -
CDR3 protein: CASSPGHQNTGELFF
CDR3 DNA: TGTGCCAGCAGTCCGGGACACCAGAACACCGGGGAGCTGTTTTTT

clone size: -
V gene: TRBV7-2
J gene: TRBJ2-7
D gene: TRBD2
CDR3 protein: CASSRRTRGGYEQYF
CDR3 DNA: TGTGCCAGCAGCAGGAGGACTAGGGGCGGCTACGAGCAGTACTTC

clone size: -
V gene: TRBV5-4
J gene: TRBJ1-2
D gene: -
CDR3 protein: CASGDGTRWGGYTF
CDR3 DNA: TGTGCTTCCGGGGACGGGACAAGGTGGGGTGGCTACACCTTC

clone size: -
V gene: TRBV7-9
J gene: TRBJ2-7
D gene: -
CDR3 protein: CASSSYSGYEQYF
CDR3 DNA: TGTGCCAGCAGCTCGTACTCGGGCTACGAGCAGTACTTC

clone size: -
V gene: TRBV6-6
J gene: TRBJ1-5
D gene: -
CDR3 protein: CASSYSSSNQPQHF
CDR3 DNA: TGTGCCAGCAGTTACTCGAGTAGCAATCAGCCCCAGCATTTT

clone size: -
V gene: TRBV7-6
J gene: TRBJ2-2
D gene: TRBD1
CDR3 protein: CASSQGQGNTGELFF
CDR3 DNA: TGTGCCAGCAGCCAGGGACAGGGTAACACCGGGGAGCTGTTTTTT

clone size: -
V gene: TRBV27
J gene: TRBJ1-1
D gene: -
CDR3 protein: CASSLSNAVTAFF
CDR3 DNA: TGTGCCAGCAGTTTATCGAATGCGGTTACAGCTTTCTTT

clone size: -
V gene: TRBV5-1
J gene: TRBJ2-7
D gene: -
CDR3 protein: CASSRRGSYEQYF
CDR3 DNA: TGCGCCAGCAGCCGCCGGGGGTCATACGAGCAGTACTTC

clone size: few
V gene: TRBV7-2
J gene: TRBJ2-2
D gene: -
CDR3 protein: CASSLSAGAARELFF
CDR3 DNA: TGTGCCAGCAGCTTAAGCGCAGGGGCAGCCCGGGAGCTGTTTTTT

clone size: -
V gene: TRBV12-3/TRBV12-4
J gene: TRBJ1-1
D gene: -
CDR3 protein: CASSLLDSEAFF
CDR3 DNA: TGTGCCAGCAGTTTATTAGACAGTGAAGCTTTCTTT

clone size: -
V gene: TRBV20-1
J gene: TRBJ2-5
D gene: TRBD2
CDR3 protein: CSASPVQAGGRETQYF
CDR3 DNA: TGCAGTGCTAGTCCTGTCCAAGCGGGGGGGCGAGAGACCCAGTACTTC

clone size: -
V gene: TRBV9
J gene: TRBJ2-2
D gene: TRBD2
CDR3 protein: CASSVTPRGGVTGELFF
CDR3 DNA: TGTGCCAGCAGCGTTACCCCCCGGGGGGGAGTGACCGGGGAGCTGTTTTTT

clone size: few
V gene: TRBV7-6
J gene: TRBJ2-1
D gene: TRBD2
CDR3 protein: CASSLAPAGGYNEQFF
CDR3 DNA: TGTGCCAGCAGCTTAGCGCCAGCGGGGGGTTACAATGAGCAGTTCTTC

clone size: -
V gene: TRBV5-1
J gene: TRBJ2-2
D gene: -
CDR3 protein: CASSPDLGELFF
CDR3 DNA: TGCGCCAGCAGCCCAGACTTAGGGGAGCTGTTTTTT

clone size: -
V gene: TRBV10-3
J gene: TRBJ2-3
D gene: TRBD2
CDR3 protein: CAISDGTKVSDTQYF
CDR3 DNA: TGTGCCATCAGTGACGGGACTAAGGTATCAGATACGCAGTATTTT

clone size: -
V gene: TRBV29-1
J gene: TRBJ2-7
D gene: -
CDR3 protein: CSVPFRARQGLSYEQYF
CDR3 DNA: TGCAGCGTTCCTTTTCGCGCGCGGCAGGGATTATCCTACGAGCAGTACTTC

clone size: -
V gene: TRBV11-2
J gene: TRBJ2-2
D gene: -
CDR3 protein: CASSLGRNGELFF
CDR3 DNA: TGTGCCAGCAGCTTAGGCAGGAACGGGGAGCTGTTTTTT

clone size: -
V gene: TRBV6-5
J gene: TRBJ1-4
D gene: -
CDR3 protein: CASSSGRGEKLFF
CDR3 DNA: TGTGCCAGCAGTTCGGGCCGGGGGGAAAAACTGTTTTTT

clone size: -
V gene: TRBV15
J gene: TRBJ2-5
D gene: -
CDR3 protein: CATSRGAGQETQYF
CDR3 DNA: TGTGCCACCAGCAGAGGGGCGGGCCAAGAGACCCAGTACTTC

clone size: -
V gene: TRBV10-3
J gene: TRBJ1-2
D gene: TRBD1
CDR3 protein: CAISEPDREGENGYTF
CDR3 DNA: TGTGCCATCAGTGAACCCGACAGGGAAGGGGAAAATGGCTACACCTTC

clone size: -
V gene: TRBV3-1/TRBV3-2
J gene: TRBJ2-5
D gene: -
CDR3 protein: CATRGAPSGTQYF
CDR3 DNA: TGTGCCACCAGGGGGGCTCCCTCAGGGACCCAGTACTTC

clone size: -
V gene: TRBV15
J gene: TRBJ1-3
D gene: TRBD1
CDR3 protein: CATSRDRGLGGNTIYF
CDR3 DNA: TGTGCCACCAGCAGAGATAGGGGGCTTGGGGGAAACACCATATATTTT

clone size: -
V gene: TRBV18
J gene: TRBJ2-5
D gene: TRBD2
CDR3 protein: CASSPRTSTETQYF
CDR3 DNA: TGTGCCAGCTCACCCAGGACTAGCACAGAGACCCAGTACTTC

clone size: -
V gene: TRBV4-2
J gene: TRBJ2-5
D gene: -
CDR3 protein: CASSQDVAGQETQYF
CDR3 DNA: TGTGCCAGCAGCCAAGATGTGGCAGGTCAAGAGACCCAGTACTTC

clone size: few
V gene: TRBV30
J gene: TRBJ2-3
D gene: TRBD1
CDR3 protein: CAWSVTGGTDTQYF
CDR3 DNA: TGTGCCTGGAGTGTTACAGGGGGCACAGATACGCAGTATTTT

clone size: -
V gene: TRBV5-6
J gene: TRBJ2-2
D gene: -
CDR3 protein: CASSLAGVSGELFF
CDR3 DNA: TGTGCCAGCAGCTTGGCAGGGGTTAGCGGGGAGCTGTTTTTT

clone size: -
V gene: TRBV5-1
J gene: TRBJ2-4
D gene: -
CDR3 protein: CASSLAGGNIQYF
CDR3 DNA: TGCGCCAGCAGCTTGGCCGGGGGAAACATTCAGTACTTC

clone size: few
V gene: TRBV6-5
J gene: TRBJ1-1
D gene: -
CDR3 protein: CASSPDRTEAFF
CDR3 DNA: TGTGCCAGCAGCCCCGATCGGACTGAAGCTTTCTTT

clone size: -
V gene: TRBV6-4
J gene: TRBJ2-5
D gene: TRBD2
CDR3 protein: CASSVTSGRETQYF
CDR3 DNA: TGTGCCAGCAGTGTTACTAGCGGGCGAGAGACCCAGTACTTC

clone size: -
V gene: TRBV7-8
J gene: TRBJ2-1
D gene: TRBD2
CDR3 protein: CASSYRDGGLAGNEQFF
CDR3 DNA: TGTGCCAGCAGCTACAGGGATGGGGGACTAGCCGGGAATGAGCAGTTCTTC

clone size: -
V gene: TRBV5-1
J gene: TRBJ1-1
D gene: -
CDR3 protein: CASSLPKRGNTEAFF
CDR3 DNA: TGCGCCAGCAGCTTACCCAAAAGGGGGAACACTGAAGCTTTCTTT

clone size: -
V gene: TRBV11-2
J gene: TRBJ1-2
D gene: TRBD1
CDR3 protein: CASSLGQGLGYTF
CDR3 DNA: TGTGCCAGCAGCTTAGGACAGGGTCTTGGCTACACCTTC

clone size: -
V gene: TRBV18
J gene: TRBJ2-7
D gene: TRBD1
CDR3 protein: CASSSRQGKGEQYF
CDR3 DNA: TGTGCCAGCTCCTCTAGACAGGGTAAAGGCGAGCAGTACTTC

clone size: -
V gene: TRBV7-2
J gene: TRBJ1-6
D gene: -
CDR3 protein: CASNKGGTGNSPLHF
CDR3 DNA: TGTGCCAGTAATAAGGGGGGGACTGGCAATTCACCCCTCCACTTT

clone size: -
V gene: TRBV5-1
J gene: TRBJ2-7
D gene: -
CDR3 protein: CASSRGMEYEQYF
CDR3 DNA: TGCGCCAGCAGTCGAGGGATGGAGTACGAGCAGTACTTC

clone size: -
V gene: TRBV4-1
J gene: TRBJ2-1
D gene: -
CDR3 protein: CASSQDGLLEQFF
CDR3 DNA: TGCGCCAGCAGCCAAGACGGCCTACTAGAGCAGTTCTTC

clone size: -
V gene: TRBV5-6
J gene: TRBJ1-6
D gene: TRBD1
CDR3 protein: CASSLWDRGDSPLHF
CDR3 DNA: TGTGCCAGCAGCTTGTGGGACAGGGGGGACTCACCCCTCCACTTT

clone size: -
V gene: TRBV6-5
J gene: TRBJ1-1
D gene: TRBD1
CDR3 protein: CASMPSGQGNTEAFF
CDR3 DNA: TGTGCCAGCATGCCGTCCGGACAGGGGAACACTGAAGCTTTCTTT

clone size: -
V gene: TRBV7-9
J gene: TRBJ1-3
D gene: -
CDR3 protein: CASSYTPGQLSGNTIYF
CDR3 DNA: TGTGCCAGCAGCTATACCCCGGGACAACTCAGTGGAAACACCATATATTTT

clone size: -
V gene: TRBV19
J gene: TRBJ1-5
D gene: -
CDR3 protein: CASSHTGFQQPQHF
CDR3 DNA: TGTGCCAGTAGCCATACAGGGTTTCAGCAGCCCCAGCATTTT